Each of the 6 T cell receptor beta chains below was sequenced from the same sample in a study of CD8+ T cells in alopecia areata. Treatment specified: oral pan-JAK inhibitor, 5-10 mg twice daily. Sequencing templates came from extracted RNA that was reverse transcribed into cDNA. Profiled with immunoSEQ multiplex PCR; TCRdb holds only in-frame clones, not every one. The sample lists about 190,000 clones; roughly 70% were seen once. The sample in question was CD4+ T cells sorted from blood, obtained between weeks 47 and 50, from a patient treated with tofacitinib. All receptors derive from a human donor with alopecia areata.

V gene TRBV10-3 combines with J gene TRBJ1-6; D possibly corresponds to TRBD1 (5 bases). This CDR3 comprises 15 residues. V dropped 0 bases and J dropped 7 bases, with 10 bases sitting between them. Per the germline V gene, CDR1 is ENHRY and CDR2 is SYGVKD. DNA of the CDR3: TGTGCCATCAGTGAGTCGGGGGGACGGAATTCACCCCTCCACTTT. It is translated as CAISESGGRNSPLHF.

The genes are TRBV7-2 and TRBJ2-4; D is perhaps TRBD2 (6 bases). V shed 5 bases and J shed 1 base, with 18 bases lying between them. The germline CDR1 and CDR2 sequences are SGHTA and FQGNSA. This CDR3 is built from 17 residues. CDR3 coding DNA: TGTGCCAGCAGCCGAGAACGTCGGGGGAGGGCCAAAAACATTCAGTACTTC. It translates to CASSRERRGRAKNIQYF.

The chain has TRBV9 and TRBJ1-2; D not certain. The CDR3 covers 13 residues. Trimming stripped 0 bases from V and 4 bases from J, with 7 bases between. Per the germline V gene, CDR1 is SGDLS and CDR2 is YYNGEE. In DNA, the CDR3 is TGTGCCAGCAGCGTAGGAACATCCTATGGCTACACCTTC. It yields the protein CASSVGTSYGYTF.

This clone has a handful of counts. CDR3 nucleotide sequence: TGTGCCAGCGCAGGGGATGCGAACGAGCAGTACTTC. Translation gives CASAGDANEQYF. This chain uses TRBV2 with TRBJ2-7, with D maybe TRBD1 (6 bases). This CDR3 contains 12 residues. Germline loops: CDR1 SNHLY, CDR2 FYNNEI. V was cut by 8 bases and J by 5 bases, with 13 bases left in between.

This chain links TRBV7-2 with TRBJ1-1, with D uncertain. The V gene's germline CDR1 is SGHTA and CDR2 FQGNSA. V was trimmed by 4 bases and J by 0 bases, leaving 6 bases between them. The CDR3 length is 13 residues. CDR3 amino acids: CASSSNLNTEAFF. The CDR3 nucleotides read TGTGCCAGCAGCTCCAACCTGAACACTGAAGCTTTCTTT.

This clone has more than one count but fewer than ten. The V and J genes are TRBV29-1 and TRBJ1-2; maybe TRBD1 (5 bases). The CDR3 spans 13 residues. Germline lookup yields CDR1 SQVTM and CDR2 ANQGSEA. Trimming removed 3 bases at V and 1 base at J, with 9 bases between. The CDR3 DNA sequence: TGCAGCGTTGACGACAGCGGTAACTATGGCTACACCTTC. It encodes CSVDDSGNYGYTF.